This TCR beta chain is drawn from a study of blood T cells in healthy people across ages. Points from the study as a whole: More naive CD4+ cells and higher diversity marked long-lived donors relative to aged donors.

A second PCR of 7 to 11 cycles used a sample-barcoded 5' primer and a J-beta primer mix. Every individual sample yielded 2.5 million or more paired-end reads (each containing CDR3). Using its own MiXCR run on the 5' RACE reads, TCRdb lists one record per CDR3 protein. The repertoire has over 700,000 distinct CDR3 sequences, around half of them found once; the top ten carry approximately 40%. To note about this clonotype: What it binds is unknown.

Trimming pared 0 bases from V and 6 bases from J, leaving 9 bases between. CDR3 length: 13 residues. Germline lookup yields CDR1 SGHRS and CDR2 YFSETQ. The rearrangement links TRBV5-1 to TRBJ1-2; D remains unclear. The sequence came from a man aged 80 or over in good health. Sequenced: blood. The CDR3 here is CASSLDREHGYTF. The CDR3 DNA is TGCGCCAGCAGCTTGGACCGGGAACATGGCTACACCTTC.